This entry lists 22 T cell receptor beta chains sequenced from one sample in a study of shared T cell receptors in the human thymus. Sequenced by immunoSEQ multiplex PCR; TCRdb stores in-frame clones only, minus some. The table lists over 450,000 clones, about four fifths of them singletons, with roughly 0.013% in the top ten. These data were likewise used in another study, on human thymus T cells.

The sequencing sample was made of thymocytes. The origin of the receptors is a boy under three years old with a congenital heart defect.

This clone has only a few counts. The CDR3 sequence is CSVEDRRQLKETQYF. The CDR3 nucleotides are TGCAGCGTTGAAGATAGGAGGCAGTTAAAAGAGACCCAGTACTTC. This chain links TRBV29-1 with TRBJ2-5, with D perhaps TRBD2 (5 bases). This CDR3 has 15 residues. Germline values: CDR1 SQVTM, CDR2 ANQGSEA. Trimming removed 0 bases from V and 3 bases from J, with 14 bases in between. Looking up the rest from reference TRBV29-1 and TRBJ2-5 gives the full variable domain: SAVISQKPSRDICQRGTSLTIQCQVDSQVTMMFWYRQQPGQSLTLIATANQGSEATYESGFVIDKFPISRPNLTFSTLTVSNMSPEDSSIYLCSVEDRRQLKETQYFGPGTRLLVL.

The chain has TRBV6-5 and TRBJ2-1; 8 bases match TRBD2. This CDR3 is 16 amino acids long. CDR1 and CDR2 (germline): MNHEY, SVGAGI. Losses at the gene ends were 2 bases for V and 8 bases for J; bases not matched to a gene: 11. The CDR3 reads CASSYPGRGSPDEQFF. The CDR3 DNA reads TGTGCCAGCAGTTACCCCGGGAGGGGGAGTCCCGATGAGCAGTTCTTC.

The chain has TRBV4-2 and TRBJ2-3; weak D call: TRBD2 (6 bases). This CDR3 is built from 16 residues. The germline V gene has CDR1 LGHNA and CDR2 YNFKEQ. V shed 2 bases and J shed 1 base, with 13 bases lying between them. The CDR3 here is CASSQISGLCTDTQYF. In DNA form, the CDR3 reads TGTGCCAGCAGCCAAATTTCGGGACTCTGCACAGATACGCAGTATTTT.

The V call is TRBV5-1, the J call TRBJ2-3; possibly TRBD2 for D (6 bases). This CDR3 comprises 14 residues. Germline V gene lookup returns CDR1 SGHRS and CDR2 YFSETQ. Trimming pared 4 bases from V and 0 bases from J, leaving 9 bases between. CDR3 in amino acids: CASSGGRSTDTQYF. The CDR3 DNA reads as TGCGCCAGCAGCGGAGGGAGGAGCACAGATACGCAGTATTTT.

This CDR3 is CASSFLPPGMNTEAFF. The CDR3 DNA reads TGTGCCAGCAGCTTCCTCCCGCCAGGGATGAACACTGAAGCTTTCTTT. The rearrangement uses TRBV7-2 and TRBJ1-1; tentatively, D is TRBD1 (5 bases). Trimming removed 3 bases at V and 0 bases at J, with 14 bases between. This CDR3 contains 16 residues. Germline CDR1 reads SGHTA; CDR2 reads FQGNSA.

The rearrangement uses TRBV11-2 and TRBJ2-1; 9 nucleotides line up with TRBD2. CDR3 length: 15 residues. Germline V lookup: CDR1 SGHAT, CDR2 FQNNGV. Losses at the gene ends were 4 bases for V and 6 bases for J; bases not matched to a gene: 7. The CDR3 here is CASSSGASGINEQFF. CDR3 nucleotides: TGTGCCAGCAGCTCGGGGGCTAGCGGGATCAATGAGCAGTTCTTC.

The J gene is TRBJ2-1, the V gene TRBV5-5; a weak D match, TRBD2 (6 bases). Between the trimmed V and J ends, which lost 0 bases and 4 bases, there was a span of 8 bases. The germline CDR1 and CDR2 sequences are SGHKS and YYEKEE (reference sequence). This CDR3 region has 14 residues. The CDR3 here is CASSLVGGYNEQFF. CDR3 nucleotide sequence: TGTGCCAGCAGCTTGGTGGGAGGATACAATGAGCAGTTCTTC.

The chain uses TRBV5-1 and TRBJ1-1; no reliable D call. CDR1 and CDR2 from the germline V gene are SGHRS and YFSETQ. The ends were cut back, 4 bases at V and 1 base at J, with 8 bases in the middle. The CDR3 is 13 residues long. CDR3 nucleotide sequence: TGCGCCAGCAGCGGGGAGACGAACACTGAAGCTTTCTTT. As protein: CASSGETNTEAFF.

The J gene is TRBJ2-1, the V gene TRBV5-6; TRBD2 matches 15 bases. The CDR3 totals 16 residues. Looked up from germline, CDR1 is SGHDT and CDR2 is YYEEEE. Unmatched junction bases numbered 8, after V lost 2 bases and J lost 11 bases. The CDR3 loop is CASSLSGTSGRLQQFF. The CDR3 DNA is TGTGCCAGCAGCTTATCCGGGACTAGCGGGAGGCTCCAGCAGTTCTTC.

The rearrangement joins TRBV7-2 to TRBJ1-1, with a possible D match to TRBD1 (5 bases). This CDR3 comprises 16 residues. Germline V gene lookup returns CDR1 SGHTA and CDR2 FQGNSA. The ends were cut back, 2 bases at V and 0 bases at J, with 13 bases in the middle. CDR3 nucleotide sequence: TGTGCCAGCAGCTTACTCAGGGAACCGATGAACACTGAAGCTTTCTTT. It is translated as CASSLLREPMNTEAFF.

This chain uses TRBV27 with TRBJ2-7; 8 bases map to TRBD1. From germline, CDR1 is MNHEY and CDR2 SMNVEV (reference sequence). CDR3 length: 14 residues. V dropped 7 bases and J dropped 1; count of bases not matched to a gene: 6. The CDR3 reads CASKGTGESYEQYF. CDR3 bases: TGTGCCAGCAAAGGGACAGGAGAATCCTACGAGCAGTACTTC.

The genes are TRBV5-1 and TRBJ2-3; 8 nucleotides match TRBD2. The CDR3 is 16 residues long. CDR1 and CDR2 (germline): SGHRS, YFSETQ. With V trimmed by 3 bases and J by 2 bases, 8 bases remained unmatched. The CDR3 DNA reads TGCGCCAGCAGCTCCGGCTCTAGCGGGTCCACAGATACGCAGTATTTT. Its translation: CASSSGSSGSTDTQYF.

The V call is TRBV5-1, the J call TRBJ2-5; TRBD2 aligns across 10 bases. The CDR3 length is 17 residues. V was pared by 0 bases and J by 2 bases, with 7 bases of the junction left unmatched. The germline gives CDR1 SGHRS, CDR2 YFSETQ. The CDR3 nucleotides read TGCGCCAGCAGCTTGGGGCTAGCGGGAGTAGGGCAAGAGACCCAGTACTTC. Its protein is CASSLGLAGVGQETQYF. Based on the CDR3 plus reference TRBV5-1 and TRBJ2-5, the full variable domain is KAGVTQTPRYLIKTRGQQVTLSCSPISGHRSVSWYQQTPGQGLQFLFEYFSETQRNKGNFPGRFSGRQFSNSRSEMNVSTLELGDSALYLCASSLGLAGVGQETQYFGPGTRLLVL.

The chain carries TRBV23-1 and TRBJ1-1, with D perhaps matching TRBD1 (6 bases). TRBV23-1 is assigned to the ORF class and has an uncertain function. This CDR3 region has 14 residues. V was clipped by 3 bases and J by 5 bases, with 13 bases between them. The CDR3 nucleotides read TGCGCCAGCAGTCACGAAGACAGGCGTACTGAAGCTTTCTTT. Translation: CASSHEDRRTEAFF.

This rearrangement joins TRBV6-1 to TRBJ1-2, with D maybe TRBD1 (5 bases). Trimming cost V 4 bases and J 4 bases, with 16 bases left between them. Per the germline V gene, CDR1 is MNHNS and CDR2 is SASEGT. This CDR3 contains 15 residues. CDR3 nucleotide sequence: TGTGCCAGCAGTGGAATAGGGGCGCGAAGCTATGGCTACACCTTC. It yields the protein CASSGIGARSYGYTF.

This clone was picked up a small number of times. The chain employs TRBV5-1 and TRBJ1-1; D may be TRBD1 (6 bases). V was cut by 5 bases and J by 1 base, with 18 bases left in between. This CDR3 has 16 amino acids. Germline V gene data show CDR1 as SGHRS and CDR2 as YFSETQ. The CDR3 DNA follows: TGCGCCAGCAGTCTAGGGGGGGGGCCACAGAACACTGAAGCTTTCTTT. Translation: CASSLGGGPQNTEAFF.

The chain is built from TRBV7-6 and TRBJ2-7; 8 bases align to TRBD2. Losses at the gene ends were 5 bases for V and 0 bases for J; bases not matched to a gene: 9. Per germline, CDR1 SGHVS and CDR2 FNYEAQ. The CDR3 extends over 16 amino acids. The CDR3 sequence is CASSHELAESSYEQYF. As DNA, the CDR3 is TGTGCCAGCAGCCATGAACTAGCGGAGAGCTCCTACGAGCAGTACTTC.

This clone was observed a few times. The chain employs TRBV30 and TRBJ1-4, with D unresolved. This CDR3 spans 15 amino acids. Per the germline V gene, CDR1 is GTSNPN and CDR2 is SVGIG (reference sequence). Trimming pared 1 base from V and 7 bases from J, leaving 16 bases between. The CDR3 nucleotides are TGTGCCTGGAGTGAGTGGCGGCCGAGAGTTGAAAAACTGTTTTTT. Translating it yields CAWSEWRPRVEKLFF.

This sequence joins TRBV4-2 and TRBJ2-3; D might be TRBD2 (5 bases). The CDR3 loop spans 16 amino acids. Germline V gene lookup returns CDR1 LGHNA and CDR2 YNFKEQ. Trimming stripped 0 bases from V and 2 bases from J, with 12 bases between. CDR3 bases: TGTGCCAGCAGCCAAGATGAAGCGGAAGTCACAGATACGCAGTATTTT. It is translated as CASSQDEAEVTDTQYF.

The chain couples TRBV5-1 to TRBJ2-3; possible D gene TRBD2, 6 bases. Per the germline V gene, CDR1 is SGHRS and CDR2 is YFSETQ. The CDR3 spans 18 residues. V gave up 4 bases and J gave up 4 bases, with 25 bases separating them. CDR3 protein: CASSNPSESREFPDTQYF. The CDR3 DNA reads as TGCGCCAGCAGCAATCCTAGCGAGTCCCGGGAGTTTCCAGATACGCAGTATTTT.

The rearrangement links TRBV25-1 to TRBJ1-5, with D maybe TRBD1 (5 bases). This CDR3 has 16 amino acids. The V end lost 3 bases, the J end lost 2 bases, and 14 bases lay between the germline ends. Germline V gene data show CDR1 as MGHDK and CDR2 as SYGVNS. The DNA for the CDR3 is TGTGCCAGCAGTGATCCACAGGCTGGGGGCAATCAGCCCCAGCATTTT. Its protein product is CASSDPQAGGNQPQHF.

As to this clone: At the DNA level, this CDR3 is encoded by other sequences in the same sample as well. V usage is TRBV19 and J usage is TRBJ1-5; D remains ambiguous. The V end lost 6 bases, the J end lost 4 bases, and 13 bases lay between the germline ends. Per the germline V gene, CDR1 is LNHDA and CDR2 is SQIVND (reference sequence). CDR3 length: 14 residues. For the CDR3, the DNA is TGTGCCAGTAGCCCGGGAACGGGGAATCAGCCCCAGCATTTT. Translating it yields CASSPGTGNQPQHF.